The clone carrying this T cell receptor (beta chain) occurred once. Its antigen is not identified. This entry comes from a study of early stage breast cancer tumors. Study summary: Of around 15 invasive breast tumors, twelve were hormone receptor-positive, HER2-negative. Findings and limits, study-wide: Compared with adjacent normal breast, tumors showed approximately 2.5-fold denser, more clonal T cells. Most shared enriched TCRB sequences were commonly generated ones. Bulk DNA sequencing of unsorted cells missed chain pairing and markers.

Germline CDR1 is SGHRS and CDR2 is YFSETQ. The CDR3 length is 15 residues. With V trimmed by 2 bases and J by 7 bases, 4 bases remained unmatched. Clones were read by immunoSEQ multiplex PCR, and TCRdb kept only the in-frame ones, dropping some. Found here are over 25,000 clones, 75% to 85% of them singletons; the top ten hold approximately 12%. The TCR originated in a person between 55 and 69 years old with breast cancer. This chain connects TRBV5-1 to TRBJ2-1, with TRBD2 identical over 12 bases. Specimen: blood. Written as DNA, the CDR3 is TGCGCCAGCAGCTTACGACTAGCGGGAGCGAATGAGCAGTTCTTC. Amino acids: CASSLRLAGANEQFF.